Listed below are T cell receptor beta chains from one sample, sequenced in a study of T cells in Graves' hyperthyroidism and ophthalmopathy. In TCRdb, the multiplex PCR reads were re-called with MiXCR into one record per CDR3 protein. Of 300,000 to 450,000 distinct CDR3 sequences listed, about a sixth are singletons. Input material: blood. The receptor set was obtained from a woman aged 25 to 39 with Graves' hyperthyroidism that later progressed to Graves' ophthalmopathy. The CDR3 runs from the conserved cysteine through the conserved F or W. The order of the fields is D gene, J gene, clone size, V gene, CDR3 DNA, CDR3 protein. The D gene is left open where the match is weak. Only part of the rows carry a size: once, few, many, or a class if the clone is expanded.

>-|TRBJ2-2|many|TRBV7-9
TGTGCCAGCGCCACTCGTCGCAGGAACACGAACACCGGGGAGCTGTTTTTT
CASATRRRNTNTGELFF
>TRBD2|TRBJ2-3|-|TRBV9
TGTGCCAGCAGCGTAGTTGCAAGCGGGGGGCTGGGTACGCAGTATTTT
CASSVVASGGLGTQYF
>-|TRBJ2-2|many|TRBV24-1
TGTGCCACCAGATCCATAGGCGGGGAGCTGTTTTTT
CATRSIGGELFF
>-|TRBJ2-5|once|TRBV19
TGTGCCGGTCGGGCCACAGGGTGGATTCAAGAGACCCAGTACTTC
CAGRATGWIQETQYF
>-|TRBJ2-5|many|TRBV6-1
TGTGCCAGCAGCCCAGGGACTTTCCAAGAGACCCAGTACTTC
CASSPGTFQETQYF
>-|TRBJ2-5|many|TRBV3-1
TGTGCCAGCAGCCCCCCGGTGAGGAAGACCCAGTACTTC
CASSPPVRKTQYF
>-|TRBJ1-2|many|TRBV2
TGTGCCACCGCCGGGGGGCAGGGCGGCGGCTACACCTTC
CATAGGQGGGYTF
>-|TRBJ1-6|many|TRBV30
TGTGCCTGCTCACAGGGTGTCAATTCACCCCTCCACTTT
CACSQGVNSPLHF
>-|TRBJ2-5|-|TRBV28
TGTGCCAGCATCGGGGGAGAGACCCAGTACTTC
CASIGGETQYF
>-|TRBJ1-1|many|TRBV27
TGTGCCAGCAGTTTCGCCAAGAACACTGAAGCTTTCTTT
CASSFAKNTEAFF
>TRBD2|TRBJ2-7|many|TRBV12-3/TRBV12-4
TGTGCCAGCAGAAATGGACTAGGACGGCGGGGAAGCTCCTACGAGCAGTACTTC
CASRNGLGRRGSSYEQYF
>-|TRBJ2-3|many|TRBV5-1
TGCGCCAGCGGGGACTTCAGCACAGATACGCAGTATTTT
CASGDFSTDTQYF
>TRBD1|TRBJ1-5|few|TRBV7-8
TGTGCCAGCAGCTTAGACGGGGGACAGGGGGGTCAGCCCCAGCATTTT
CASSLDGGQGGQPQHF
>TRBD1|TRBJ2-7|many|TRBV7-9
TGTGCCAGCAGCTTCCCCTCCGGGACAGGGGGCGAGCAGTACTTC
CASSFPSGTGGEQYF
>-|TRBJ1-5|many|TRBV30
TGTGCCTGGAGTGATGTGGGGAGGACCCAGCATTTT
CAWSDVGRTQHF
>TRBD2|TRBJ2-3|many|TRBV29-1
TGCAGCGTCGCACTAGCGCGTAGCACAGATACGCAGTATTTT
CSVALARSTDTQYF
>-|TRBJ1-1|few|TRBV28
TGTGCCAGCAGTTCAATGAATGAAGCTTTCTTT
CASSSMNEAFF
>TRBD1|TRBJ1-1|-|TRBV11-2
TGTGCCAGCAGCCCCCGACAGGGCTTTGAAGCTTTCTTT
CASSPRQGFEAFF
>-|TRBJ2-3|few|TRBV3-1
TGTGCCAGCAGCCTCCGGGACGCTATGGGTACGCAGTATTTT
CASSLRDAMGTQYF
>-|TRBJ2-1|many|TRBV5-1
TGCGCCAGCAGCTTCTCAGCTCTTAGCTCCTACAATGAGCAGTTCTTC
CASSFSALSSYNEQFF
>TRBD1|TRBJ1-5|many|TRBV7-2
TGTGCCAGCAGCTTAGGAGGGACAGGGAGGCAGCCCCAGCATTTT
CASSLGGTGRQPQHF
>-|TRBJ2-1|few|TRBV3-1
TGTGCCAGCGGGGGGTACTCCTACAATGAGCAGTTCTTC
CASGGYSYNEQFF
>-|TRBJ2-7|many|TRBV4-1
TGCGCCAGCAGCCAAGATCTGGGGTCCTACGAGCAGTACTTC
CASSQDLGSYEQYF
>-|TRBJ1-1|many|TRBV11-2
TGTGCCAGCAGCCAGAGGACGGATTACACTGAAGCTTTCTTT
CASSQRTDYTEAFF
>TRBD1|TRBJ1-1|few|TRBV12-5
TGTGCTAGTGGTCTAGGGACAGGGGGCGTTGGCACTGAAGCTTTCTTT
CASGLGTGGVGTEAFF
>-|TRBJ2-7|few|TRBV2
TGTGCCAGCAGCCAAGAGGGAGCAGGGCCCTACGAGCAGTACTTC
CASSQEGAGPYEQYF
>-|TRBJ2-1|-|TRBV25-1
TGTGCCAGCAGTCAACCGACCCGAGAGCGGGTTTACAATGAGCAGTTCTTC
CASSQPTRERVYNEQFF
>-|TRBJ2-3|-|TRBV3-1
TGTGCCAGCAGCCAAGCCCTCCCTCATACGCAGTATTTT
CASSQALPHTQYF
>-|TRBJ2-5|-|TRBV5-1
TGCGCCAGCAGTCGGGAGTACCAAGAGACCCAGTACTTC
CASSREYQETQYF
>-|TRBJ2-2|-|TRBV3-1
TGTGCCAGCAGCCCCAGAAATGGGGGCCTTAGGGCCGGGGAGCTGTTTTTT
CASSPRNGGLRAGELFF
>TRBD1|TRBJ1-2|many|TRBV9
TGTGCCAGCAGCCCGAGTTTAACTTTCCGACAGGGGGCCGGTGGCTACACCTTC
CASSPSLTFRQGAGGYTF
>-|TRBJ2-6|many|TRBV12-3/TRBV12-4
TGTGCCAGCAGTTTCCTGGGAAGGGGTCGGGCCAACGTCCTGACTTTC
CASSFLGRGRANVLTF
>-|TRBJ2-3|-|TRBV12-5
TGTGCTAGTGCCGTCGACGGTCCCACAGATACGCAGTATTTT
CASAVDGPTDTQYF
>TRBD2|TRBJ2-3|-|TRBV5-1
TGCGCCAGCTCCGGACTAGCCGATGCAAGCACAGATACGCAGTATTTT
CASSGLADASTDTQYF
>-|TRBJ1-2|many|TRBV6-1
TGTGCCAGCATCCCAATGGGGGGGGCTTATGGCTACACCTTC
CASIPMGGAYGYTF
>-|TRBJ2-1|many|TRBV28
TGTGCCAGCAGTTCCCCATACTCCTACAATGAGCAGTTCTTC
CASSSPYSYNEQFF
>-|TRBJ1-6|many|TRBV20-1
TGCAGTGTTGAAGGAGACGGCTCCTATAATTCACCCCTCCACTTT
CSVEGDGSYNSPLHF
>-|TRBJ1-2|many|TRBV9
TGTGCCAGCAGCGTACGCTTCGGGGGCAACGGCTACACCTTC
CASSVRFGGNGYTF
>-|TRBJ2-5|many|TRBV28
TGTGCCAGCAGCTCCAGGGTGACCCAGTACTTC
CASSSRVTQYF
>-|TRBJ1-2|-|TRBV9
TGTGCCAGCAGCGTAGGAGGGGATGACTATGGCTACACCTTC
CASSVGGDDYGYTF
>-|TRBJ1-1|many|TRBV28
TGTGCCAGCAGTTTACTGGAGGGGGAAACCACTGAAGCTTTCTTT
CASSLLEGETTEAFF
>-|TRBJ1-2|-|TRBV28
TGTGCCAGCAGTTTTATTGGTCGGGAGGGCTACACCTTC
CASSFIGREGYTF
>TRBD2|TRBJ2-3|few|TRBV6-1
TGTGCCAGCAGTGACCTGACCATAGCGGGAAGGGATACGCAGTATTTT
CASSDLTIAGRDTQYF
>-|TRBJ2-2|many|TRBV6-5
TGTGCCAGCAGTTACTCCAGGGTAACCGGGGAGCTGTTTTTT
CASSYSRVTGELFF
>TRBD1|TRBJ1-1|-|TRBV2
TGTGCCAGACTAGGGACAGGGGCCACTGAAGCTTTCTTT
CARLGTGATEAFF
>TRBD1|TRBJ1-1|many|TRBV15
TGTGCCACCAGCAGAGAGGGACAGGGGGCTTTCGACACTGAAGCTTTCTTT
CATSREGQGAFDTEAFF